These T cell receptor beta chains were read from a single sample in a study of shared clonotypes between healthy human individuals. Repertoires were generated with immunoSEQ multiplex PCR, while TCRdb's copy carries only in-frame clones and drops some. The sample contains about 1 million clones, approximately 80% of which appear only once. The source material was memory CD4+ T cells from PBMCs. The receptors come from a man aged 18-30 years in good health. Some clones in this sample may be carry-over from other donors' samples. Each CDR3 is given with its conserved first and last residue. Fields, in order: D gene, V gene, clone size, J gene, CDR3 DNA, CDR3 protein. The D gene is left open where the match is weak. The size field is filled for only some rows; it gives once, few, many or a size class.

>.|TRBV6-6|few|TRBJ2-5
TGTGCCAGCAGCGTTCGGGGAGAGACCCAGTACTTC
CASSVRGETQYF
>TRBD2|TRBV6-1|.|TRBJ2-7
TGTGCCAGCAGTGAAACGCGGGAGAACTACGAGCAGTACTTC
CASSETRENYEQYF
>.|TRBV30|.|TRBJ2-6
TGTGCCTGGAGTTTCTCTGGGGCCAACGTCCTGACTTTC
CAWSFSGANVLTF
>.|TRBV30|.|TRBJ1-1
TGTGCCTGGAGTGGGTCACCCACTGAAGCTTTCTTT
CAWSGSPTEAFF
>TRBD1|TRBV7-2|.|TRBJ1-2
TGTGCCAGCAGCTCTATGACAGGGTACTATGGCTACACCTTC
CASSSMTGYYGYTF
>.|TRBV6-5|.|TRBJ1-4
TGTGCCAGCAGGGCAGGGTACTTCTCGAGTGAAAAACTGTTTTTT
CASRAGYFSSEKLFF
>TRBD1|TRBV28|.|TRBJ1-5
TGTGCCAGCAGTGCCCCCGACAGGGTCACTCAGCCCCAGCATTTT
CASSAPDRVTQPQHF
>.|TRBV18|.|TRBJ2-5
TGTGCCAGCTCTGCCGAGGGGGGCAAAGAGACCCAGTACTTC
CASSAEGGKETQYF
>TRBD2|TRBV5-1|.|TRBJ2-1
TGCGCCAGCAGCCCCGTTGGTAGCGGGAGGTATACTGAGCAGTTCTTC
CASSPVGSGRYTEQFF
>.|TRBV10-3|many|TRBJ2-3
TGTGCCATCAGTGGGGAAGAGGCGGACACAGATACGCAGTATTTT
CAISGEEADTDTQYF
>TRBD1|TRBV6-5|.|TRBJ2-2
TGTGCCAGCAGTAGGGGACAGGGTAGCACCGGGGAGCTGTTTTTT
CASSRGQGSTGELFF
>TRBD1|TRBV2|.|TRBJ1-1
TGTGCCAGCAAAAGGGGTAGGACAGGGGGCGGGAACACTGAAGCTTTCTTT
CASKRGRTGGGNTEAFF
>TRBD1|TRBV11-1|once|TRBJ1-2
TGTGCCAGCAGCCGGACAGGGATAAACTATGGCTACACCTTC
CASSRTGINYGYTF
>.|TRBV28|.|TRBJ2-5
TGTGCCAGCAGCCCATCGACAGGAATGCGACGGACCCAGTACTTC
CASSPSTGMRRTQYF
>TRBD1|TRBV5-4|.|TRBJ2-2
TGTGCCAGCAGCCGCAGGGGGACCGGGGAGCTGTTTTTT
CASSRRGTGELFF
>.|TRBV5-4|once|TRBJ2-2
TGTGCCAGCAGCTTTAGGTTTACGGGGAGCACCGGGGAGCTGTTTTTT
CASSFRFTGSTGELFF
>.|TRBV2|.|TRBJ2-3
TGTGCCAGCAGGGTCAATCCGGGGACAGATACGCAGTATTTT
CASRVNPGTDTQYF